Listed below are T cell receptor beta chains from one sample, sequenced in a study of CD8 T cells in ankylosing spondylitis. TCRdb reanalysed the 5' RACE reads using MiXCR and keeps one entry per CDR3 protein. This sample has 250,000 to 300,000 distinct CDR3 sequences; approximately 20% occur once, and the top ten carry 7.8%. The sample consisted of blood, either unsorted or a sorted T cell fraction (not recorded which). Every receptor here comes from a male donor with ankylosing spondylitis or in good health (not recorded which). Both conserved end residues are part of each CDR3. The order of the fields is J gene, D gene, CDR3 length, clone size, V gene, CDR3 DNA, CDR3 protein. A D gene is named only where the DNA matches it firmly. Where a row states a size, it is once, few, many or the class of an expanded clone; other rows omit it.

J: TRBJ1-2
D: NA
length: 14
size: NA
V: TRBV5-1
DNA: TGCGCCAGCAGCTTGGGTAGGGACGGCTATGGCTACACCTTC
CDR3: CASSLGRDGYGYTF

J: TRBJ2-3
D: NA
length: 15
size: few
V: TRBV10-1
DNA: TGCGCCAGCAGTGAGCTTGCGGGGGCAGCAGATACGCAGTATTTT
CDR3: CASSELAGAADTQYF

J: TRBJ2-5
D: NA
length: 14
size: NA
V: TRBV5-5
DNA: TGTGCCAGCAGCTTGGTGACGGGGGAAGAGACCCAGTACTTC
CDR3: CASSLVTGEETQYF

J: TRBJ2-1
D: NA
length: 13
size: NA
V: TRBV27
DNA: TGTGCCAGCAGTTCGAGACCCTACAATGAGCAGTTCTTC
CDR3: CASSSRPYNEQFF

J: TRBJ1-5
D: TRBD1
length: 16
size: few
V: TRBV9
DNA: TGTGCCAGCAGCGCCCAGGGGGCGGATAGCAATCAGCCCCAGCATTTT
CDR3: CASSAQGADSNQPQHF

J: TRBJ2-6
D: TRBD1
length: 14
size: few
V: TRBV3-1
DNA: TGTGCCAGCCGGGACAGGGTCGGGGCCAACGTCCTGACTTTC
CDR3: CASRDRVGANVLTF

J: TRBJ1-1
D: NA
length: 13
size: many
V: TRBV6-5
DNA: TGTGCCAGCCGTTCACAGGGGAACACTGAAGCTTTCTTT
CDR3: CASRSQGNTEAFF

J: TRBJ2-5
D: NA
length: 14
size: many
V: TRBV20-1
DNA: TGCAGTGCTAGCTCGGATGGGATTAAAGAGACCCAGTACTTC
CDR3: CSASSDGIKETQYF

J: TRBJ1-1
D: TRBD1
length: 15
size: NA
V: TRBV5-1
DNA: TGCGCCAGCAGCTCGCCCGGGACAGGGCAACTTGAAGCTTTCTTT
CDR3: CASSSPGTGQLEAFF

J: TRBJ2-1
D: TRBD1
length: 13
size: NA
V: TRBV7-7
DNA: TGTGCCAGCAGCTCCGGACAGGTCAATGAGCAGTTCTTC
CDR3: CASSSGQVNEQFF

J: TRBJ1-4
D: TRBD1
length: 15
size: few
V: TRBV12-3/TRBV12-4
DNA: TGTGCCAGCAGTTTCCGGACAGGGGAAAATGAAAAACTGTTTTTT
CDR3: CASSFRTGENEKLFF

J: TRBJ1-6
D: NA
length: 16
size: NA
V: TRBV5-5
DNA: TGTGCCAGCAGCTTGACGGGAGAATCCTATAATTCACCCCTCCACTTT
CDR3: CASSLTGESYNSPLHF

J: TRBJ2-5
D: NA
length: 15
size: few
V: TRBV5-1
DNA: TGCGCCAGCAGCACGACAGGAGACCCGACGGAGACCCAGTACTTC
CDR3: CASSTTGDPTETQYF

J: TRBJ2-5
D: TRBD1
length: 13
size: NA
V: TRBV7-3
DNA: TGTGCCAGCAGTATGGGACAGAGAGAGACCCAGTACTTC
CDR3: CASSMGQRETQYF

J: TRBJ2-1
D: NA
length: 13
size: NA
V: TRBV5-1
DNA: TGCGCCAGCAGCTTGCCAGGGGTCAATGAGCAGTTCTTC
CDR3: CASSLPGVNEQFF

J: TRBJ2-3
D: TRBD1
length: 16
size: few
V: TRBV7-8
DNA: TGTGCCAGCAGCCCGGGCCGGGACAGGGGCACAGATACGCAGTATTTT
CDR3: CASSPGRDRGTDTQYF

J: TRBJ1-2
D: TRBD1
length: 16
size: NA
V: TRBV3-1
DNA: TGTGCCAGCAGCCAAGATGGCGTCAGGGGGCTTCATGGCTACACCTTC
CDR3: CASSQDGVRGLHGYTF

J: TRBJ2-3
D: TRBD1
length: 12
size: once
V: TRBV2
DNA: TGTGCCAGCAGTGTCAGGGGGGATACGCAGTATTTT
CDR3: CASSVRGDTQYF

J: TRBJ2-1
D: TRBD2
length: 17
size: NA
V: TRBV5-1
DNA: TGCGCCAGCAGCTTGGGACCGACTAGCGGGGGGATTAATGAGCAGTTCTTC
CDR3: CASSLGPTSGGINEQFF

J: TRBJ2-3
D: NA
length: 14
size: few
V: TRBV3-1
DNA: TGTGCCAGCAGCCAAGCTCCTCGGACAGATACGCAGTATTTT
CDR3: CASSQAPRTDTQYF

J: TRBJ2-3
D: NA
length: 15
size: few
V: TRBV20-1
DNA: TGCAGTGCTAGAGAGACCGGGGGTACAGGAGATACGCAGTATTTT
CDR3: CSARETGGTGDTQYF

J: TRBJ2-2
D: NA
length: 16
size: many
V: TRBV5-1
DNA: TGCGCCAGCAGCGGAGCCGCGACTACGAACACCGGGGAGCTGTTTTTT
CDR3: CASSGAATTNTGELFF

J: TRBJ1-1
D: TRBD1
length: 15
size: few
V: TRBV27
DNA: TGTGCCAGCCGTACGGGACAGGTGGCTTTCACTGAAGCTTTCTTT
CDR3: CASRTGQVAFTEAFF

J: TRBJ2-2
D: TRBD1
length: 14
size: NA
V: TRBV11-2
DNA: TGTGCCAGCTGCTTAGGGACAGTAACCGGGGAGCTGTTTTTT
CDR3: CASCLGTVTGELFF

J: TRBJ1-5
D: NA
length: 15
size: many
V: TRBV12-3/TRBV12-4
DNA: TGTGCCAGCAGTTTAGTGGTGGGAGGCAATCAGCCCCAGCATTTT
CDR3: CASSLVVGGNQPQHF

J: TRBJ2-1
D: NA
length: 14
size: NA
V: TRBV12-3/TRBV12-4
DNA: TGTGCCAGCAGGAAAGGGGGGGGTTCCAATGAGCAGTTCTTC
CDR3: CASRKGGGSNEQFF

J: TRBJ2-1
D: TRBD2
length: 16
size: NA
V: TRBV7-3
DNA: TGTGCCAGCAGCTTACAGCCTAGCGGGAGGTACAATGAGCAGTTCTTC
CDR3: CASSLQPSGRYNEQFF

J: TRBJ1-1
D: TRBD1
length: 16
size: many
V: TRBV5-1
DNA: TGCGCCAGCAGCTTGGCGCAGGGGGGTAAGGTCACTGAAGCTTTCTTT
CDR3: CASSLAQGGKVTEAFF

J: TRBJ1-6
D: NA
length: 14
size: NA
V: TRBV30
DNA: TGTGCCTGGAGTGGACTAAAAGGACAGTCTCACCTCCACTTT
CDR3: CAWSGLKGQSHLHF

J: TRBJ1-1
D: NA
length: 14
size: NA
V: TRBV15
DNA: TGTGCCACCAGCAGAGATCTTTGGGAAACTGAAGCTTTCTTT
CDR3: CATSRDLWETEAFF

J: TRBJ2-1
D: TRBD1
length: 15
size: few
V: TRBV10-3
DNA: TGTGCCATCAGGAATCCGGGACAGTCATACAATGAGCAGTTCTTC
CDR3: CAIRNPGQSYNEQFF

J: TRBJ1-5
D: NA
length: 13
size: NA
V: TRBV29-1
DNA: TGCAGCGTTGAAACAGGAGGCAATCAGCCCCAGCATTTT
CDR3: CSVETGGNQPQHF

J: TRBJ2-2
D: TRBD1
length: 15
size: NA
V: TRBV20-1
DNA: TGCAGTGCCCTTTCAGGGGGCGCGAACACCGGGGAGCTGTTTTTT
CDR3: CSALSGGANTGELFF

J: TRBJ2-1
D: TRBD2
length: 16
size: few
V: TRBV23-1
DNA: TGCGCCAGCACCACAACAATGGGAGGGGTGTACAATGAGCAGTTCTTC
CDR3: CASTTTMGGVYNEQFF

J: TRBJ2-1
D: TRBD2
length: 16
size: NA
V: TRBV11-2
DNA: TGTGCCAGCAGCTCGCAACTAGCGGGAGGGCCCAATGAGCAGTTCTTC
CDR3: CASSSQLAGGPNEQFF

J: TRBJ2-2
D: NA
length: 13
size: few
V: TRBV12-3/TRBV12-4
DNA: TGTGCCAGCACCGTTAAAAGGGGCGGGGAGCTGTTTTTT
CDR3: CASTVKRGGELFF

J: TRBJ2-1
D: NA
length: 14
size: few
V: TRBV5-5
DNA: TGTGCCAGCAGCCTGGACACTTGGGGCAATGAGCAGTTCTTC
CDR3: CASSLDTWGNEQFF

J: TRBJ2-6
D: NA
length: 15
size: few
V: TRBV5-5
DNA: TGTGCCAGCAACATCAACAGTGCTGGGGCCAACGTCCTGACTTTC
CDR3: CASNINSAGANVLTF

J: TRBJ1-3
D: NA
length: 13
size: NA
V: TRBV20-1
DNA: TGCAGTGCTATCAGACAGACTGGAAACACCATATATTTT
CDR3: CSAIRQTGNTIYF

J: TRBJ1-2
D: TRBD1
length: 14
size: NA
V: TRBV5-1
DNA: TGCGCCAGCAGCTTGGCCCAGGGGGCCGATGGCTACACCTTC
CDR3: CASSLAQGADGYTF

J: TRBJ1-6
D: NA
length: 15
size: many
V: TRBV10-3
DNA: TGTGCCATCAGTGCCTCGGGACAAATTAATTCACCCCTCCACTTT
CDR3: CAISASGQINSPLHF

J: TRBJ2-1
D: NA
length: 15
size: few
V: TRBV12-3/TRBV12-4
DNA: TGTGCCAGCAGTTTAGTTTCAGGGGTGCACAATGAGCAGTTCTTC
CDR3: CASSLVSGVHNEQFF